This T cell receptor (beta chain) derives from a study of human T cells and chemical hapten exposure. Study-wide background: 2% DPC applied to a roughly 2 cm by roughly 2 cm arm area sensitized donors.

J was trimmed by 6 bases and V by 10 bases; bases with no gene match: 5. Germline CDR1 is MDHEN and CDR2 is SYDVKM. This CDR3 is built from 14 residues. Overall study results and limits: Expanded TCRs showed more large CDR3 clusters than pre-sensitization or healthy control sets.

Comment on this clonotype: Its antigen is still unknown.

Time point specified: pre-sensitization, week 0. Specified treatment: therapeutic diphenylcyclopropenone sensitization with weekly scalp DPC. TCRdb reanalysed the RACE reads using MiXCR and keeps one entry per CDR3 protein. The table has some 200,000 distinct CDR3 sequences, around 30% seen once; the top ten hold 2.5% to 3.5%. The source is a woman under 40 with alopecia areata. Some clones in this sample may be carry-over from other donors' samples. The J gene is TRBJ2-1, the V gene TRBV28; 14 nucleotides line up with TRBD2. Sample: whole blood, taken in connection with sensitization to the hapten diphenylcyclopropenone (DPC). For the CDR3, the DNA is TGTGCCATCCAGACTAGCGGGAGGGTCAATGAGCAGTTCTTC. This codes for CAIQTSGRVNEQFF.